The present entry profiles one TCR beta chain with its context. Its target is unknown. None of the included patients had other autoimmune diseases, uncontrolled infections, pregnancy or lactation, as these led to exclusion. RNA served as the template for amplifying TCR beta CDR3 regions. HTBI primers served in a first-round RT-PCR, which a second-round multiplex PCR followed. TCRdb used MiXCR to reprocess the multiplex PCR reads, holding one entry per CDR3 protein. The sample shows under 250,000 distinct CDR3 sequences, approximately 21% of them seen only once. V gave up 8 bases and J gave up 7 bases, with 21 bases separating them. The CDR3 totals 14 residues. In germline, CDR1 is MGHRA, CDR2 YSYEKL. This record comes from a study of Graves' ophthalmopathy and Graves' hyperthyroidism. Study details: At initial diagnosis, peripheral blood was obtained, and this preceded any treatment. Study-wide points: This model predicted ophthalmopathy progression (sensitivity roughly 70%, specificity 72.22%). In blood, most expanded thyroid clonotypes above 0.001 frequency were also detected.

Sequencing used peripheral blood. This sequence originates from a woman between 50 and 59 years old with Graves' ophthalmopathy. The chain combines TRBV4-1 with TRBJ2-7; D may be TRBD2 (6 bases). CDR3 coding DNA: TGCGCCAGCCAACCTCAGGAGGGTAATTTTGAGCAGTACTTC. Amino acids: CASQPQEGNFEQYF.